These 30 T cell receptor beta chains share one sample of origin, sequenced in a study of CD8 T cells in ankylosing spondylitis. TCRdb recomputed calls from the 5' RACE reads with MiXCR, one row per CDR3 protein. The sample records about 39,000 distinct CDR3 sequences, more than 3% being singletons. Sample: blood, either unsorted or a sorted T cell fraction (not recorded which). The receptor set was obtained from a female donor with ankylosing spondylitis or in good health (not recorded which).

By frequency in the sample, this clonotype is medium-sized. The rearrangement uses TRBV9 and TRBJ2-1; D call uncertain. This CDR3 comprises 13 residues. Trimming took 0 bases from V and 6 from J, leaving 7 bases between them. Germline CDR1 and CDR2: SGDLS and YYNGEE. In DNA form, the CDR3 reads TGTGCCAGCAGCGTAGTAGTCGGCAATGAGCAGTTCTTC. Amino acids: CASSVVVGNEQFF. Full variable domain (remainder filled in from reference TRBV9 and TRBJ2-1): DSGVTQTPKHLITATGQRVTLRCSPRSGDLSVYWYQQSLDQGLQFLIQYYNGEERAKGNILERFSAQQFPDLHSELNLSSLELGDSALYFCASSVVVGNEQFFGPGTRLTVL.

Many counts were recorded for this clonotype. The chain joins TRBV9 to TRBJ1-4; the match to TRBD1 covers 7 bases. The CDR3 loop spans 15 amino acids. Germline V gene sequence: CDR1 SGDLS, CDR2 YYNGEE. J gave up 5 bases and V 3 bases, and 7 bases lay outside the gene matches. CDR3 amino acids: CASSGEGTANEKLFF. DNA of the CDR3: TGTGCCAGCAGCGGCGAGGGGACAGCAAATGAAAAACTGTTTTTT.

This clonotype was seen ten or more times. The V gene is TRBV9, the J gene TRBJ2-7; 10 nucleotides match TRBD1. In germline, CDR1 is SGDLS, CDR2 YYNGEE. This CDR3 has 15 residues. V lost 3 bases and J lost 0; bases outside the gene matches: 3. Written as DNA, the CDR3 is TGTGCCAGCAGCGCCGGGACAGGGGACTCCTACGAGCAGTACTTC. This sequence encodes CASSAGTGDSYEQYF.

This clonotype was detected ten times or more. The chain recombines TRBV9 with TRBJ2-7; D gene uncertain. Germline assignment: CDR1 SGDLS and CDR2 YYNGEE. The CDR3 is 14 residues long. V dropped 1 base and J dropped 2 bases, with 10 bases sitting between them. In DNA, the CDR3 is TGTGCCAGCAGCGTAATGGCAGATCCCTACGAGCAGTACTTC. The encoded protein is CASSVMADPYEQYF.

In its sample, this clonotype was seen a few times. The V call is TRBV9, the J call TRBJ1-4; TRBD1 is a possible D gene (5 bases). The germline V gene encodes CDR1 SGDLS and CDR2 YYNGEE. V was cut by 4 bases and J by 6 bases, with 13 bases left in between. The CDR3 totals 14 residues. In DNA, the CDR3 is TGTGCCAGCAGCCCCCGGGGGTCCTATGAAAAACTGTTTTTT. It is translated as CASSPRGSYEKLFF.

This clonotype occurred many times. The chain employs TRBV9 and TRBJ2-2; a weak D match, TRBD1 (5 bases). Germline V gene sequence: CDR1 SGDLS, CDR2 YYNGEE. The CDR3 runs to 15 residues. The V and J ends lost 3 bases and 0 bases respectively, with 9 bases between them. The CDR3 reads CASSGGTANTGELFF. The CDR3, as DNA: TGTGCCAGCAGCGGGGGCACCGCGAACACCGGGGAGCTGTTTTTT.

This clonotype showed up many times. The rearrangement links TRBV9 to TRBJ2-7, with D uncertain. The germline V and J ends were trimmed by 6 bases and 0 bases, with 13 bases remaining between them. Germline CDR1 is SGDLS and CDR2 is YYNGEE. The CDR3 consists of 14 residues. CDR3 coding DNA: TGTGCCAGCACCACGGCCCCGGGCTCCTACGAGCAGTACTTC. Translated: CASTTAPGSYEQYF.

This clonotype was observed many times. This chain uses TRBV9 with TRBJ1-6; no clear D gene. Germline CDR1 is SGDLS and CDR2 is YYNGEE. V was trimmed by 1 base and J by 9 bases, leaving 14 bases between them. The CDR3 runs 15 residues. The CDR3 loop is CASSVTTAAFSPLHF. Written as DNA, the CDR3 is TGTGCCAGCAGCGTAACGACGGCTGCGTTTTCACCCCTCCACTTT.

The chain links TRBV9 to TRBJ2-3; TRBD2 agrees at 10 bases. There are 21 residues in the CDR3. CDR1 is SGDLS, CDR2 YYNGEE, per germline. Trimming removed 0 bases from V and 0 bases from J; junction bases left unmatched: 16. CDR3 in DNA: TGTGCCAGCAGCGTAGCTTTGCAGCGGGGGGGCTCTACCCCTAGCACAGATACGCAGTATTTT. This codes for CASSVALQRGGSTPSTDTQYF. Full variable domain (missing parts from reference TRBV9 and TRBJ2-3): DSGVTQTPKHLITATGQRVTLRCSPRSGDLSVYWYQQSLDQGLQFLIQYYNGEERAKGNILERFSAQQFPDLHSELNLSSLELGDSALYFCASSVALQRGGSTPSTDTQYFGPGTRLTVL.

This clonotype has a count of ten or more. CDR3 residues: CASSVARRGGLGELFF. The CDR3 region has the DNA TGTGCCAGCAGCGTCGCTCGGCGGGGGGGCCTCGGGGAGCTGTTTTTT. The gene calls are TRBV9 and TRBJ2-2; 9 bases line up with TRBD2. Germline assignment: CDR1 SGDLS and CDR2 YYNGEE. This CDR3 has 16 residues. V was clipped by 2 bases and J by 7 bases; unmatched bases: 9.

This clonotype was counted many times. The chain employs TRBV9 and TRBJ2-7; TRBD1 is a possible D gene (5 bases). Germline V gene sequence: CDR1 SGDLS, CDR2 YYNGEE. Between the trimmed V and J ends, which lost 4 bases and 0 bases, there was a span of 14 bases. CDR3 length: 15 residues. CDR3 sequence (DNA): TGTGCCAGCAGCCCCCCCGGACACCTCTCCTACGAGCAGTACTTC. Translating gives CASSPPGHLSYEQYF.

This clonotype was counted ten times or more. V usage is TRBV24-1 and J usage is TRBJ2-2; 7 nucleotides align to TRBD1. The germline CDR1 and CDR2 sequences are KGHDR and SFDVKD. Trimming took 0 bases from V and 0 from J; bases not matched to a gene: 9. This CDR3 is 19 amino acids long. The CDR3 region has the DNA TGTGCCACCAGTGATTTGGTTTACCGGGACAGATCGAACACCGGGGAGCTGTTTTTT. The encoded protein is CATSDLVYRDRSNTGELFF.

In this sample, this clonotype turned up a few times. V is TRBV9 and J is TRBJ2-7; the match to TRBD1 covers 12 bases. Germline V CDR1 and CDR2: SGDLS, YYNGEE. This CDR3 spans 15 amino acids. J lost 6 bases, V lost 2 bases, and 6 bases had no gene match. In DNA form, the CDR3 reads TGTGCCAGCAGCGTCACGCCGGGACAGGGGGCCGAGCAGTACTTC. Protein: CASSVTPGQGAEQYF.

This clonotype was counted ten times or more. This chain joins TRBV9 and TRBJ1-1; no definite D call. Germline CDR1 and CDR2: SGDLS and YYNGEE. Trimming stripped 2 bases from V and 3 bases from J, with 8 bases between. The length of the CDR3 is 13 residues. The CDR3 region has the DNA TGTGCCAGCAGCGTCGTGTCGGACACTGAAGCTTTCTTT. It codes for CASSVVSDTEAFF. The full variable domain, rest sourced from reference TRBV9 and TRBJ1-1, is DSGVTQTPKHLITATGQRVTLRCSPRSGDLSVYWYQQSLDQGLQFLIQYYNGEERAKGNILERFSAQQFPDLHSELNLSSLELGDSALYFCASSVVSDTEAFFGQGTRLTVV.

This clonotype has a count of ten or more. V usage is TRBV9 and J usage is TRBJ1-2; no firm D call. The CDR3 spans 13 residues. CDR1 and CDR2 (germline): SGDLS, YYNGEE. V was trimmed by 3 bases and J by 3 bases, leaving 9 bases between them. CDR3 in DNA: TGTGCCAGCAGCGCCCAGATTTACTATGGCTACACCTTC. It translates to CASSAQIYYGYTF.

This clonotype came up many times. The V gene is TRBV9, the J gene TRBJ1-6, with D possibly matching TRBD1 (6 bases). The CDR3 runs to 14 residues. Trimming cost V 3 bases and J 10 bases, with 14 bases left between them. Germline CDR1 reads SGDLS; CDR2 reads YYNGEE. The chain's CDR3 is CASSAEFGGSPLHF. As DNA, the CDR3 is TGTGCCAGCAGCGCAGAGTTTGGGGGCTCACCCCTCCACTTT.

This clonotype was detected only a few times. The rearrangement links TRBV9 to TRBJ2-3, with 8 bases matching TRBD2. Germline V gene sequence: CDR1 SGDLS, CDR2 YYNGEE. The CDR3 is 16 amino acids. With V trimmed by 0 bases and J by 1 base, 4 bases remained unmatched. The CDR3 loop is CASSVEAGVGTDTQYF. The CDR3 DNA follows: TGTGCCAGCAGCGTAGAAGCGGGGGTCGGCACAGATACGCAGTATTTT.

This clonotype was detected ten times or more. The rearrangement links TRBV9 to TRBJ2-1; 9 nucleotides match TRBD2. The CDR3 is 16 amino acids. Trimming cost V 2 bases and J 4 bases; bases outside gene matches: 7. The V gene's germline CDR1 is SGDLS and CDR2 YYNGEE. The CDR3 DNA follows: TGTGCCAGCAGCGTCGCCCCGGGACTAGCTTACAATGAGCAGTTCTTC. Amino acids: CASSVAPGLAYNEQFF.

This clonotype was seen ten or more times. The V and J genes are TRBV9 and TRBJ1-2; perhaps TRBD1 as D (6 bases). Germline V gives CDR1 SGDLS, CDR2 YYNGEE. Trimming took 3 bases from V and 7 from J, leaving 13 bases between them. The CDR3 has 13 amino acids. In nucleotides, the CDR3 is TGTGCCAGCAGCGCACAGGGTTCCGGTGGCTACACCTTC. Translating gives CASSAQGSGGYTF. Variable domain in full (rest from reference TRBV9 and TRBJ1-2): DSGVTQTPKHLITATGQRVTLRCSPRSGDLSVYWYQQSLDQGLQFLIQYYNGEERAKGNILERFSAQQFPDLHSELNLSSLELGDSALYFCASSAQGSGGYTFGSGTRLTVV.

This clonotype was counted many times. The genes are TRBV9 and TRBJ2-5; 13 nucleotides align to TRBD2. CDR1 SGDLS and CDR2 YYNGEE come from the germline V gene. After removal of 3 bases from V and 2 bases from J, the junction contained 4 bases not matched to a gene. This CDR3 is 16 amino acids long. CDR3 DNA sequence: TGTGCCAGCAGCGCTCCGGGACTAGCGGGGCAAGAGACCCAGTACTTC. Protein sequence: CASSAPGLAGQETQYF.

Ten or more counts support this clonotype. This chain joins TRBV9 and TRBJ1-5; 7 bases match TRBD1. V lost 7 bases to trimming and J lost 3 bases; unmatched junction nucleotides: 7. From germline, CDR1 is SGDLS and CDR2 YYNGEE. This CDR3 has 14 amino acids. Written as DNA, the CDR3 is TGTGCCAGCGCCCGGGACAGTTCCAATCAGCCCCAGCATTTT. The encoded protein is CASARDSSNQPQHF.

This clonotype was detected many times. The chain has TRBV9 and TRBJ2-1, with 7 bases fitting TRBD1. V trimming: 3 bases; J trimming: 11 bases; junction bases outside the gene matches: 8. CDR1 is SGDLS and CDR2 is YYNGEE in the germline V gene. CDR3 size: 13 residues. Written as DNA, the CDR3 is TGTGCCAGCAGCGAGGGGGACAGTCTAAAGCAGTTCTTC. As protein: CASSEGDSLKQFF.

This clonotype showed up many times. This chain connects TRBV9 to TRBJ2-7; D call uncertain. The germline V gene encodes CDR1 SGDLS and CDR2 YYNGEE. The CDR3 is 15 amino acids. Trimming pared 0 bases from V and 0 bases from J, leaving 10 bases between. The CDR3 region has the DNA TGTGCCAGCAGCGTAGATTCACCGAGCTCCTACGAGCAGTACTTC. Amino acid sequence: CASSVDSPSSYEQYF.

This clonotype has ten or more counts. V usage is TRBV9 and J usage is TRBJ2-1, with unresolved D. The CDR3 has 15 amino acids. Trimming removed 0 bases at V and 0 bases at J, with 7 bases between. CDR1 and CDR2 (germline): SGDLS, YYNGEE. CDR3 in DNA: TGTGCCAGCAGCGTAGCGGCAGGCTCCTACAATGAGCAGTTCTTC. As protein: CASSVAAGSYNEQFF.

This clonotype has at least ten counts. This chain joins TRBV9 and TRBJ2-1; 9 bases fit TRBD1. This CDR3 comprises 14 residues. Looked up from germline, CDR1 is SGDLS and CDR2 is YYNGEE. With V trimmed by 0 bases and J by 9 bases, 4 bases remained unmatched. CDR3 in DNA: TGTGCCAGCAGCGTAGAGGGACAGGGCAGTGAGCAGTTCTTC. It codes for CASSVEGQGSEQFF.

J is TRBJ2-2 and V is TRBV9, with D perhaps TRBD1 or TRBD2 (5 bases each). The CDR3 has 15 amino acids. Trimming left V 0 bases short and J 5 bases short, with 11 bases between. Germline V gives CDR1 SGDLS, CDR2 YYNGEE. As DNA, the CDR3 is TGTGCCAGCAGCGTAGGGGGCCCGGGGACCGGGGAGCTGTTTTTT. Translating gives CASSVGGPGTGELFF. The full variable domain, with the rest looked up from reference TRBV9 and TRBJ2-2, is DSGVTQTPKHLITATGQRVTLRCSPRSGDLSVYWYQQSLDQGLQFLIQYYNGEERAKGNILERFSAQQFPDLHSELNLSSLELGDSALYFCASSVGGPGTGELFFGEGSRLTVL.

The table lists this clonotype with many counts. The chain links TRBV9 to TRBJ2-3, with D unclear. CDR3 length equals 14 residues. V lost 4 bases to trimming and J lost 6 bases, with 15 bases between them. Germline loops: CDR1 SGDLS, CDR2 YYNGEE. This CDR3 is CASSLGPERDTQYF. CDR3 in DNA: TGTGCCAGCAGCCTAGGGCCCGAACGCGATACGCAGTATTTT.

This clonotype showed up many times. This chain joins TRBV9 and TRBJ1-2; D uncertain. This CDR3 has 17 residues. Trimming took 0 bases from V and 2 from J, leaving 17 bases between them. The germline V gene encodes CDR1 SGDLS and CDR2 YYNGEE. CDR3 DNA: TGTGCCAGCAGCGTAGATTTCAACGGGAGACAAAACTATGGCTACACCTTC. Its translation: CASSVDFNGRQNYGYTF. Variable domain in full (rest from reference TRBV9 and TRBJ1-2): DSGVTQTPKHLITATGQRVTLRCSPRSGDLSVYWYQQSLDQGLQFLIQYYNGEERAKGNILERFSAQQFPDLHSELNLSSLELGDSALYFCASSVDFNGRQNYGYTFGSGTRLTVV.

This clonotype has only one observation. The gene calls are TRBV9 and TRBJ2-5; TRBD2 aligns across 11 bases. The V segment lost 4 bases and the J segment 2 bases; nucleotides outside the gene matches: 16. Looked up from germline, CDR1 is SGDLS and CDR2 is YYNGEE. The length of the CDR3 is 19 residues. CDR3 in amino acids: CASSPRLIPSGGLQETQYF. The CDR3 DNA reads TGTGCCAGCAGCCCCCGGTTGATTCCTAGCGGGGGGCTACAAGAGACCCAGTACTTC. Combining the CDR3 with reference TRBV9 and TRBJ2-5 gives the whole variable domain DSGVTQTPKHLITATGQRVTLRCSPRSGDLSVYWYQQSLDQGLQFLIQYYNGEERAKGNILERFSAQQFPDLHSELNLSSLELGDSALYFCASSPRLIPSGGLQETQYFGPGTRLLVL.

V is TRBV9 and J is TRBJ1-4, with D uncertain. Germline CDR1 reads SGDLS; CDR2 reads YYNGEE. Between the trimmed V and J ends, which lost 4 bases and 8 bases, there was a span of 18 bases. This CDR3 comprises 15 residues. Here the CDR3 DNA reads TGTGCCAGCAGCCCGCGGTTGGGGAGGAGCGAAAAACTGTTTTTT. Protein sequence: CASSPRLGRSEKLFF.